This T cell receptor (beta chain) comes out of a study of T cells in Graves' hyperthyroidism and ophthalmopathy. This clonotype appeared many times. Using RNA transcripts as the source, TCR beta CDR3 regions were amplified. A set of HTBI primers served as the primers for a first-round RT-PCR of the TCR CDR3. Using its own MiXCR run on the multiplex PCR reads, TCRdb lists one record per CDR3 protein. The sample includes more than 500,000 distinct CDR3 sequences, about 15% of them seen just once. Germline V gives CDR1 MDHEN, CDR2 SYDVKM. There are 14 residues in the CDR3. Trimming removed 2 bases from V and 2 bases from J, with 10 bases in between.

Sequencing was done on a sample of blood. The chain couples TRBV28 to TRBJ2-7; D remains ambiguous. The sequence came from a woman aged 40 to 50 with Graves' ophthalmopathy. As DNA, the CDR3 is TGTGCCAGCAGTTTAGGGAAATTGACCTACGAGCAGTACTTC. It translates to CASSLGKLTYEQYF.